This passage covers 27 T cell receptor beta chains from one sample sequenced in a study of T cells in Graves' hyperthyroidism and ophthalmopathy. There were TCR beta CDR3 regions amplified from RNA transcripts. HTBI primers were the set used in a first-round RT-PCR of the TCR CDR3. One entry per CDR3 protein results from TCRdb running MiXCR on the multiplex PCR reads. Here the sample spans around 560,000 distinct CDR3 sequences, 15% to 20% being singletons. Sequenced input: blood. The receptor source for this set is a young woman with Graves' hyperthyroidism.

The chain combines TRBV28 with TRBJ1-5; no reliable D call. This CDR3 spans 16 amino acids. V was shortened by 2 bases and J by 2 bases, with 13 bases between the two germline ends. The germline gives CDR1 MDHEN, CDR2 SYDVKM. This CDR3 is CASSLQVLFGNQPQHF. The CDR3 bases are TGTGCCAGCAGTTTACAGGTTTTATTTGGCAATCAGCCCCAGCATTTT.

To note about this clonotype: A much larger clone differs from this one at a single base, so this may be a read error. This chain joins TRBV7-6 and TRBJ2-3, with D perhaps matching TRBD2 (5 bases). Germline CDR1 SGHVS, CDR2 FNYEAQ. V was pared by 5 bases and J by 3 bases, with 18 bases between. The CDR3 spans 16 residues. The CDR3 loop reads CASSPGPSSVTDTQYF. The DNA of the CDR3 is TGTGCCAGCAGCCCTGGCCCCAGTAGCGTTACAGATACGCAGTATTTT.

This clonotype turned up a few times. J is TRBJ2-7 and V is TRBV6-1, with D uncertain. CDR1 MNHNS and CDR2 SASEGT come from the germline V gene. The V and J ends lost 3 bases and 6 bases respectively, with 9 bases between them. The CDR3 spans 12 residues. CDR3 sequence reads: CASSDNRCEQYF. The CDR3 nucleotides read TGTGCCAGCAGTGATAACCGCTGCGAGCAGTACTTC.

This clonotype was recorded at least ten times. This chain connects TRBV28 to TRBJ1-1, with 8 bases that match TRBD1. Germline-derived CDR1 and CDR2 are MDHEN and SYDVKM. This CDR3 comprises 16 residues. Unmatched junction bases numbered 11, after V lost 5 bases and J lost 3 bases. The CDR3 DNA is TGTGCCAGCAGTCTCCCAGGGGGCAGGGTTGACACTGAAGCTTTCTTT. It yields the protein CASSLPGGRVDTEAFF. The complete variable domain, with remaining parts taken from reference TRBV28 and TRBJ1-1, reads DVKVTQSSRYLVKRTGEKVFLECVQDMDHENMFWYRQDPGLGLRLIYFSYDVKMKEKGDIPEGYSVSREKKERFSLILESASTNQTSMYLCASSLPGGRVDTEAFFGQGTRLTVV.

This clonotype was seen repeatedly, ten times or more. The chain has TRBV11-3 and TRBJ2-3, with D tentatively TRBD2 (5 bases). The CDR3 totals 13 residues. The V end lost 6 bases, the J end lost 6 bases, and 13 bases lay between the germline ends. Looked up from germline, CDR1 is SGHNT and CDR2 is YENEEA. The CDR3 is CASSTGEMDTQYF. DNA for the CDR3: TGTGCCAGCAGTACCGGGGAGATGGATACGCAGTATTTT.

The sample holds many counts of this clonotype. The CDR3 DNA reads as TGCGCCAGCTCACCGACAGGGTTTAATTCACCCCTCCACTTT. Translation gives CASSPTGFNSPLHF. This rearrangement joins TRBV5-1 to TRBJ1-6; 7 bases agree with TRBD1. Germline CDR1 SGHRS, CDR2 YFSETQ. The CDR3 extends over 14 amino acids. The V segment lost 7 bases and the J segment 6 bases; nucleotides outside the gene matches: 7.

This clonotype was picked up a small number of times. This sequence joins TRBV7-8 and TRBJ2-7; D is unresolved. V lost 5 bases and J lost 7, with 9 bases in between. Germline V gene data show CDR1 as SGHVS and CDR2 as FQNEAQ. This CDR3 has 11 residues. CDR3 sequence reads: CASSVYFEQYF. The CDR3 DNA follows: TGTGCCAGCAGCGTCTATTTTGAGCAGTACTTC.

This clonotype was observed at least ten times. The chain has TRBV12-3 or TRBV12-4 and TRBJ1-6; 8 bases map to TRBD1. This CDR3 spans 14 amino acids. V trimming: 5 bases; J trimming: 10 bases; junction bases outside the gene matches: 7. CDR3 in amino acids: CASSPRGRGSPLHF. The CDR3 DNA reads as TGTGCCAGCAGTCCCAGGGGGCGCGGCTCACCCCTCCACTTT.

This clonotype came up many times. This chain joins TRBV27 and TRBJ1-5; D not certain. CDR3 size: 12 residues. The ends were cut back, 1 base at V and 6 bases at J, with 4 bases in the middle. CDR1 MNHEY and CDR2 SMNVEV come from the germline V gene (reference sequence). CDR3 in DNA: TGTGCCAGCAGTTTATTAGGTCAGCCCCAGCATTTT. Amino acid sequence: CASSLLGQPQHF.

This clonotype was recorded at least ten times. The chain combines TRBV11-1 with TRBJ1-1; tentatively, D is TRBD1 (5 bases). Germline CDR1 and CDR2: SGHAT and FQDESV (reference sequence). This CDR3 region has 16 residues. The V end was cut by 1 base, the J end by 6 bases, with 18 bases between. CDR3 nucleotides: TGTGCCAGCAGCTTAGAGGGACCGCTGAACGAGGCTGAAGCTTTCTTT. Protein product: CASSLEGPLNEAEAFF.

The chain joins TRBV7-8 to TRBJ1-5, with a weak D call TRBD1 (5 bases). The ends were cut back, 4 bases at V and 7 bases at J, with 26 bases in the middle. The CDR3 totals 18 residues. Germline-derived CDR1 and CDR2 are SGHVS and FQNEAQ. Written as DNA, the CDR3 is TGTGCCAGCAGCTCCCTCTGGGGTCGGGGCGGGAATGGACAGCCCCAGCATTTT. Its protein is CASSSLWGRGGNGQPQHF. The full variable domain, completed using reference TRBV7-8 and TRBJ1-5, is GAGVSQSPRYKVAKRGQDVALRCDPISGHVSLFWYQQALGQGPEFLTYFQNEAQLDKSGLPSDRFFAERPEGSVSTLKIQRTQQEDSAVYLCASSSLWGRGGNGQPQHFGDGTRLSIL.

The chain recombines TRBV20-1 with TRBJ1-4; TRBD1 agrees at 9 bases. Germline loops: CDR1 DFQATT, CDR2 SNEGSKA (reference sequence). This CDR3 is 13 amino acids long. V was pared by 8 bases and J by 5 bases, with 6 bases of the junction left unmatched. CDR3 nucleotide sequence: TGCAGTTCACACGGACAGGGGAATGAAAAACTGTTTTTT. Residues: CSSHGQGNEKLFF.

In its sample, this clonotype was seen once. The CDR3 sequence: CASTNLSTGFNEQYF. The CDR3 DNA reads TGTGCCAGCACTAATCTCAGTACAGGGTTCAACGAGCAGTACTTC. The chain combines TRBV13 with TRBJ2-7, with D perhaps TRBD1 (6 bases). The germline gives CDR1 PRHDT, CDR2 FYEKMQ (reference sequence). This CDR3 comprises 15 residues. V was cut by 7 bases and J by 5 bases, with 21 bases left in between.

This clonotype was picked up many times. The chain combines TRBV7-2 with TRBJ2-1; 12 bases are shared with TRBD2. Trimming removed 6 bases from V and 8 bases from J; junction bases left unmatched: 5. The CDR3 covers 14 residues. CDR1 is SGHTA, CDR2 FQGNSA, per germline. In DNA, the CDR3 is TGTGCCAGCAGGTCTAGCGGGGGGGCTTATGAGCAGTTCTTC. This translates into CASRSSGGAYEQFF.

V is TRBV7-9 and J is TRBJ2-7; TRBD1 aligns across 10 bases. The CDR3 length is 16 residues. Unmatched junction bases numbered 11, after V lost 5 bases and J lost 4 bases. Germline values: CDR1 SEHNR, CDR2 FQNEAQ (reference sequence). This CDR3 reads CASSHFPGQGSYEQYF. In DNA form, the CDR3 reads TGTGCCAGCAGCCATTTTCCGGGACAGGGGTCGTACGAGCAGTACTTC.

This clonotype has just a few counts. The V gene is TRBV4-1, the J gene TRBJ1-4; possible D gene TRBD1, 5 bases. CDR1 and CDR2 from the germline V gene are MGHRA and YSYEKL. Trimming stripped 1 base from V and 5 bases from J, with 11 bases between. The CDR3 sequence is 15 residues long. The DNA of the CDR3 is TGCGCCAGCAGCCAAGCCGGGACGGAAAATGAAAAACTGTTTTTT. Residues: CASSQAGTENEKLFF.

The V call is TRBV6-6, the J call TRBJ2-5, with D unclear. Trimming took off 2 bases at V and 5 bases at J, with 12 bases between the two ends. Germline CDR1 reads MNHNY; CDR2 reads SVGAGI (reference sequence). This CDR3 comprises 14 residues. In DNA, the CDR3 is TGTGCCAGCAGTTACGGGCGCGTGGAGGAGACCCAGTACTTC. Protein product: CASSYGRVEETQYF.

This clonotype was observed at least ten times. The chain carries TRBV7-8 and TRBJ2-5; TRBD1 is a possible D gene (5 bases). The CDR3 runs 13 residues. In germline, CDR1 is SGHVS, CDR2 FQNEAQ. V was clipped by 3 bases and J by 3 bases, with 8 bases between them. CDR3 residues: CASSFRTKETQYF. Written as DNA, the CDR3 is TGTGCCAGCAGCTTCAGGACAAAAGAGACCCAGTACTTC.

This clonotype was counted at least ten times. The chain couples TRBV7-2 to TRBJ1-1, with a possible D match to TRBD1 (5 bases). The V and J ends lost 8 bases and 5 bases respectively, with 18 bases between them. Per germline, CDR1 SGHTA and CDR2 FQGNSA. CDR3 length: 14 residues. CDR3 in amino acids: CASSRSRVWTEAFF. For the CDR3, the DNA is TGTGCCAGCTCTCGGAGCAGGGTATGGACTGAAGCTTTCTTT.

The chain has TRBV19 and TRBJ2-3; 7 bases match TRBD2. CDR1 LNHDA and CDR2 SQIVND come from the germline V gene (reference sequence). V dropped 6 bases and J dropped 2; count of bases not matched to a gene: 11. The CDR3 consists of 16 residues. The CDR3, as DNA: TGTGCCAGTAGGCCCCCCGGGACTACTTACACAGATACGCAGTATTTT. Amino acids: CASRPPGTTYTDTQYF.

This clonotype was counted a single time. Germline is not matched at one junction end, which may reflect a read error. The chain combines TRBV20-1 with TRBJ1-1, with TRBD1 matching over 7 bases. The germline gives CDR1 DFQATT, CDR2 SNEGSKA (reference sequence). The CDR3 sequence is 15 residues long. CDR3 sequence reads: CSATGTENVNPEAFF. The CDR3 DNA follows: TGCAGTGCTACTGGGACAGAAAATGTGAACCCTGAAGCTTTCTTT.

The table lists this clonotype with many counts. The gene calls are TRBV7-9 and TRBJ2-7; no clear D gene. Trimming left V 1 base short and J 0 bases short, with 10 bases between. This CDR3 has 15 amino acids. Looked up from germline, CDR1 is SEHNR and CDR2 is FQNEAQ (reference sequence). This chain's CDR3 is CASSLEVGNSYEQYF. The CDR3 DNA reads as TGTGCCAGCAGCTTAGAGGTGGGAAACTCCTACGAGCAGTACTTC.

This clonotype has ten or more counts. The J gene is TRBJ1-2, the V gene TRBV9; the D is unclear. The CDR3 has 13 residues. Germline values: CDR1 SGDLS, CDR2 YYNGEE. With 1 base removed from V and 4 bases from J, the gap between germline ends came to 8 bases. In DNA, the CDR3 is TGTGCCAGCAGCGTACGGGGAGGCTATGGCTACACCTTC. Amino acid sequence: CASSVRGGYGYTF.

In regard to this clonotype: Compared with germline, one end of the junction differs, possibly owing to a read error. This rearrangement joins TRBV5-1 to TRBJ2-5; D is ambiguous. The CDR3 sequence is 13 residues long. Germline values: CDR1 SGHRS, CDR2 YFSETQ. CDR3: CASSLGPMETLYF. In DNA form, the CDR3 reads TGCGCCAGCAGCTTGGGGCCTATGGAGACCCTGTACTTC.

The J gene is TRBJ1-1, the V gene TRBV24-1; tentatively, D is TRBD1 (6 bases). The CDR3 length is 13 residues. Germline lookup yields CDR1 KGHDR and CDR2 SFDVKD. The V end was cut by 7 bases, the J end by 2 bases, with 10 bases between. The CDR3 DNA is TGTGCCACCAGAGACAGGATTAACACTGAAGCTTTCTTT. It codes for CATRDRINTEAFF.

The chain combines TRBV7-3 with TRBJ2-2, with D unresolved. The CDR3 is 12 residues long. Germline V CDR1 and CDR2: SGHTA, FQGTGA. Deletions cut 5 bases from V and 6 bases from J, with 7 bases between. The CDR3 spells CASSPDSGELFF. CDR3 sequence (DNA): TGTGCCAGCAGCCCAGATTCCGGGGAGCTGTTTTTT.

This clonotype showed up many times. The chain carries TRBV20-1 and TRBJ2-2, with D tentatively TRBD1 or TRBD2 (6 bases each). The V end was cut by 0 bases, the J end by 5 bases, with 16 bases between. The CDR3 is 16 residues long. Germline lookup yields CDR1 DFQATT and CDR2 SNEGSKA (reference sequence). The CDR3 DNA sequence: TGCAGTGCTAGAGATGGCCGGGGGCTAAGGACCGGGGAGCTGTTTTTT. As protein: CSARDGRGLRTGELFF.